The 4 T cell receptor beta chains reported below all come from one sample, sequenced in a study of shared T cell receptors in the human thymus. Clones were read by immunoSEQ multiplex PCR, and TCRdb kept only the in-frame ones, dropping some. This table holds some 400,000 clones, more than 85% found once. Sequencing was performed on thymocytes. The receptors stem from a human donor.

The gene calls are TRBV27 and TRBJ1-1, with D perhaps TRBD1 (5 bases). Germline CDR1 is MNHEY and CDR2 is SMNVEV (reference sequence). Trimming cost V 2 bases and J 1 base, with 14 bases left between them. CDR3 length: 16 amino acids. CDR3 residues: CASSLNKGGGNTEAFF. In DNA, the CDR3 is TGTGCCAGCAGTTTAAATAAGGGTGGGGGGAACACTGAAGCTTTCTTT.

The CDR3 coding sequence is TGTGCCAGCAGTACCTCCACGACCGGCCAATTTCCGTTCTTC. Its translation: CASSTSTTGQFPFF. V gene TRBV27 combines with J gene TRBJ2-1; D is ambiguous. V was cut by 5 bases and J by 15 bases, with 23 bases left in between. CDR1 is MNHEY, CDR2 SMNVEV, per germline (reference sequence). This CDR3 contains 14 residues.

The chain employs TRBV9 and TRBJ1-1; 7 bases fit TRBD1. V trimming: 4 bases; J trimming: 1 base; junction bases outside the gene matches: 16. The CDR3 sequence is 18 residues long. In germline, CDR1 is SGDLS, CDR2 YYNGEE. The CDR3 region has the DNA TGTGCCAGCAGCATAGAGGCCAACGAGGGGGCGTCGAACACTGAAGCTTTCTTT. It is translated as CASSIEANEGASNTEAFF.

V gene TRBV19 combines with J gene TRBJ2-1; D is unresolved. V lost 4 bases to trimming and J lost 2 bases, with 9 bases between them. Germline V gene lookup returns CDR1 LNHDA and CDR2 SQIVND (reference sequence). The CDR3 spans 14 residues. The CDR3 nucleotides read TGTGCCAGTAGTAATCGACCACCCTACAATGAGCAGTTCTTC. Translation gives CASSNRPPYNEQFF.